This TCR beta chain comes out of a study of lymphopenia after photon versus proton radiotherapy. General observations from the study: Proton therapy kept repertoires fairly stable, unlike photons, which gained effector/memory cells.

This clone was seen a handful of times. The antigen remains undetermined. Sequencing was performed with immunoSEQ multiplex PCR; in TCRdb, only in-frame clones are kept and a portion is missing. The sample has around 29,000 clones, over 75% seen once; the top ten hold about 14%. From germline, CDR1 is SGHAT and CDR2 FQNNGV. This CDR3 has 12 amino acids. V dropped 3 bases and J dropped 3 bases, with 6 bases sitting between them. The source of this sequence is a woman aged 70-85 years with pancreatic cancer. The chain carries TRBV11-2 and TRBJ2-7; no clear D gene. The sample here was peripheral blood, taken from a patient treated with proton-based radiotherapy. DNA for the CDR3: TGTGCCAGCAGCTTCTGGGACTACGAGCAGTACTTC. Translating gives CASSFWDYEQYF.